The sequence of this TCR beta chain was determined in a study of T cell repertoires in aging, cancer and after chemotherapy. On the study more broadly: The full dataset contained several million TCR reads. Regarding the study as a whole: Compared with age-matched healthy donors, untreated hematological or solid cancer patients showed higher blood TCR clonality.

The CDR3 runs to 16 residues. Unmatched junction bases numbered 7, after V lost 1 base and J lost 8 bases. Per germline, CDR1 MNHEY and CDR2 SVGAGI. TRB rearrangements spanning V, D and J were amplified using mixed TRB-A/B primers. Each CDR3 protein gets one entry after TCRdb re-called the multiplex PCR reads with MiXCR. The table shows about 10,000 distinct CDR3 sequences, with about 30% occurring only once. This clonotype was found a few times. Its antigen remains unknown. The template was genomic DNA from peripheral blood, not RNA. The origin of this receptor is a human donor in good health. The donor label of this sample is uncertain. Sequencing was performed on blood. The chain uses TRBV6-5 and TRBJ2-1, with 11 nucleotides matching TRBD2. CDR3: CASSYFSGRASYEQFF. The CDR3 DNA sequence: TGTGCCAGCAGTTACTTTAGCGGGAGGGCCAGCTATGAGCAGTTCTTC.